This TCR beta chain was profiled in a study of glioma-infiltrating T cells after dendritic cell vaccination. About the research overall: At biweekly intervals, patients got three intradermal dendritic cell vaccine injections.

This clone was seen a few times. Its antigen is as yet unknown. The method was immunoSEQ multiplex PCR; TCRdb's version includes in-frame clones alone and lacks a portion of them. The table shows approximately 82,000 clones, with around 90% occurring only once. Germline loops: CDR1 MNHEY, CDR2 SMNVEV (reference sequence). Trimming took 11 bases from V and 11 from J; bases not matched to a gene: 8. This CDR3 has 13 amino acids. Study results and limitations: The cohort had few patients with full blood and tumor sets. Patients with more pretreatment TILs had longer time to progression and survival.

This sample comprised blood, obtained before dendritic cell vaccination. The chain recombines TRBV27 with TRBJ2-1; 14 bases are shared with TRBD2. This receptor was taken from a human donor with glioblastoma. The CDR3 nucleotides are TGTGCCGTTAGACTAGCGGGGGGGACTAAGCAGTTCTTC. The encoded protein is CAVRLAGGTKQFF.